This T cell receptor beta chain was sequenced during a study of CD8 T cells in ankylosing spondylitis. Study-level findings and limits: Earlier reports found some motif variants in synovial fluid and blood in reactive arthritis. Within matched ankylosing spondylitis synovial fluid, disease-linked clones were reportedly significantly enriched.

TCRdb re-called the 5' RACE reads through MiXCR, storing one row per CDR3 protein. This sample has about 110,000 distinct CDR3 sequences, with about 24% found just once. The germline V gene encodes CDR1 SNHLY and CDR2 FYNNEI. This CDR3 contains 11 residues. The germline V and J ends were trimmed by 6 bases and 15 bases, with 14 bases remaining between them. This clonotype was detected only a few times. Its target is not known. The sample consisted of synovial fluid, either unsorted or a sorted T cell fraction (not recorded which). The sequence was obtained from a male donor with ankylosing spondylitis. The J gene is TRBJ1-4, the V gene TRBV2; tentative D call: TRBD1 (5 bases). As DNA, the CDR3 is TGTGCCAGCAGCGTAAGGGACGCGTTGTTTTTT. This sequence encodes CASSVRDALFF.